Listed here are 27 T cell receptor beta chains from one sample, sequenced in a study of T-cell memory formation after mild COVID-19. TCRdb reprocessed the 5' RACE reads with MiXCR, giving one entry per CDR3 protein. The data show about 600,000 distinct CDR3 sequences, roughly a fifth seen once. The source material was PBMCs or a T cell subset sorted from them (not recorded which). All receptors derive from an adult woman who had mild COVID-19 (a few samples of this study predate the infection). Cell type and time point are not known.

CDR3 coding DNA: TGCGCCAGCAGCCAAGTCGCGACAGGCGACTATTTAGGCACCTACGAGCAGTACTTC. As protein: CASSQVATGDYLGTYEQYF. The V gene is TRBV4-1, the J gene TRBJ2-7; TRBD1 is a possible D gene (6 bases). In germline, CDR1 is MGHRA, CDR2 YSYEKL. This CDR3 contains 19 residues. Trimming took 1 base from V and 2 from J, leaving 24 bases between them.

This clonotype has a handful of counts. The chain has TRBV18 and TRBJ2-7; 10 bases line up with TRBD2. The trim removed 0 bases at V and 3 bases at J, leaving 2 bases unmatched. CDR3 length equals 15 residues. CDR1 and CDR2 from the germline V gene are KGHSH and LQKENI. CDR3 coding DNA: TGTGCCAGCTCACCACCTAGCGGGAGGAACTACGAGCAGTACTTC. Its protein product is CASSPPSGRNYEQYF.

This clonotype was found a few times. The chain recombines TRBV3-1 with TRBJ1-1; D uncertain. The germline gives CDR1 LGHDT, CDR2 YNNKEL (reference sequence). With 0 bases removed from V and 12 bases from J, the gap between germline ends came to 8 bases. This CDR3 has 11 amino acids. For the CDR3, the DNA is TGTGCCAGCAGCCAAGAAGTAAGGACTTTCTTT. This gives the protein CASSQEVRTFF.

This rearrangement joins TRBV15 to TRBJ2-7; D might be TRBD1 (5 bases). Germline-derived CDR1 and CDR2 are LNHNV and YYDKDF (reference sequence). V lost 3 bases, J lost 0 bases, and 6 bases lay in between. CDR3 length equals 13 residues. In nucleotides, the CDR3 is TGTGCCACCAGCAGGGACATCTCCTACGAGCAGTACTTC. It is translated as CATSRDISYEQYF.

This clonotype was detected a few times. The rearrangement joins TRBV24-1 to TRBJ2-4, with D uncertain. CDR3 length: 13 amino acids. The germline V gene encodes CDR1 KGHDR and CDR2 SFDVKD. Trimming stripped 4 bases from V and 4 bases from J, with 7 bases between. CDR3 region: CATSDPGKNIQYF. The CDR3 nucleotides are TGTGCCACCAGTGACCCCGGGAAAAACATTCAGTACTTC.

The V call is TRBV18, the J call TRBJ2-7; D unresolved. Germline loops: CDR1 KGHSH, CDR2 LQKENI. This CDR3 has 13 residues. The V and J ends lost 1 base and 3 bases respectively, with 7 bases between them. CDR3 sequence: CASSPLSIYEQYF. In DNA form, the CDR3 reads TGTGCCAGCTCACCACTCTCGATCTACGAGCAGTACTTC.

V and J are TRBV2 and TRBJ1-2, with D perhaps matching TRBD1 (5 bases). The germline gives CDR1 SNHLY, CDR2 FYNNEI. The CDR3 sequence is 15 residues long. With 1 base removed from V and 4 bases from J, the gap between germline ends came to 13 bases. For the CDR3, the DNA is TGTGCCAGCAGTGAAGTTCGGGACTTTCGCTATGGCTACACCTTC. The encoded protein is CASSEVRDFRYGYTF.

The chain links TRBV11-2 to TRBJ1-2; TRBD1 matches 7 bases. The length of the CDR3 is 14 residues. V shed 5 bases and J 7 bases; nucleotides not matched to a gene: 10. The germline V gene encodes CDR1 SGHAT and CDR2 FQNNGV. CDR3 loop: CASSKSDRDGGYTF. CDR3 bases: TGTGCCAGCAGCAAAAGCGACAGGGACGGTGGCTACACCTTC.

V gene TRBV5-6 combines with J gene TRBJ1-1; D unclear. Deletions cut 4 bases from V and 3 bases from J, with 10 bases between. There are 13 residues in the CDR3. The germline CDR1 and CDR2 sequences are SGHDT and YYEEEE. The CDR3 loop reads CASSLRLDTEAFF. CDR3 bases: TGTGCCAGCAGCCTGAGACTGGACACTGAAGCTTTCTTT. Full variable domain (rest looked up from reference TRBV5-6 and TRBJ1-1): DAGVTQSPTHLIKTRGQQVTLRCSPKSGHDTVSWYQQALGQGPQFIFQYYEEEERQRGNFPDRFSGHQFPNYSSELNVNALLLGDSALYLCASSLRLDTEAFFGQGTRLTVV.

This clonotype was detected ten times or more. The V call is TRBV4-1, the J call TRBJ2-7; 9 bases line up with TRBD1. The CDR3 has 15 amino acids. V trimming: 1 base; J trimming: 5 bases; junction bases outside the gene matches: 6. The germline CDR1 and CDR2 sequences are MGHRA and YSYEKL. CDR3 sequence: CASSQARTGDHEQYF. CDR3 nucleotides: TGCGCCAGCAGCCAAGCTAGGACAGGGGACCACGAGCAGTACTTC.

This rearrangement joins TRBV29-1 to TRBJ2-1; TRBD2 is a possible D gene (6 bases). CDR1 and CDR2 from the germline V gene are SQVTM and ANQGSEA. V was pared by 1 base and J by 15 bases, with 19 bases between. This CDR3 region has 13 residues. CDR3 loop: CSVEGLEAGRPFF. In nucleotides, the CDR3 is TGCAGCGTTGAAGGGCTAGAGGCAGGGAGGCCGTTCTTC.

The chain recombines TRBV11-3 with TRBJ2-1; 7 nucleotides match TRBD2. Germline CDR1 reads SGHNT; CDR2 reads YENEEA. The V segment lost 4 bases and the J segment 3 bases; nucleotides outside the gene matches: 12. The CDR3 is made up of 17 amino acids. CDR3 in amino acids: CASSSRGTGRVYNEQFF. The CDR3 coding sequence is TGTGCCAGCAGCTCCCGGGGCACGGGGAGGGTCTACAATGAGCAGTTCTTC.

This clonotype occurred a few times. V usage is TRBV20-1 and J usage is TRBJ2-7; tentatively, D is TRBD1 (6 bases). Trimming removed 5 bases at V and 3 bases at J, with 14 bases between. CDR1 and CDR2 (germline): DFQATT, SNEGSKA (reference sequence). The CDR3 extends over 13 amino acids. CDR3 bases: TGCAGTGCTCCAACGGCAGGGGACTACGAGCAGTACTTC. It translates to CSAPTAGDYEQYF.

This clonotype has a handful of counts. This rearrangement joins TRBV20-1 to TRBJ2-6; no firm D call. Looked up from germline, CDR1 is DFQATT and CDR2 is SNEGSKA (reference sequence). Trimming took off 0 bases at V and 3 bases at J, with 15 bases between the two ends. CDR3 length: 17 amino acids. The DNA of the CDR3 is TGCAGTGCTAGAGATCCGGGTCGGGTTGGTGGGGCCAACGTCCTGACTTTC. Amino acids: CSARDPGRVGGANVLTF.

The chain is built from TRBV5-1 and TRBJ1-2, with D possibly being TRBD1 (6 bases). The CDR3 spans 12 residues. Germline V gives CDR1 SGHRS, CDR2 YFSETQ. Trimming pared 4 bases from V and 8 bases from J, leaving 12 bases between. For the CDR3, the DNA is TGCGCCAGCAGCGACAACAGGGACGGCTACACCTTC. Residues: CASSDNRDGYTF.

The V and J genes are TRBV20-1 and TRBJ2-1; D not resolved. The CDR3 has 16 amino acids. V shed 0 bases and J shed 6 bases, with 18 bases lying between them. Germline CDR1 DFQATT, CDR2 SNEGSKA (reference sequence). The DNA of the CDR3 is TGCAGTGCTAGAGAGTCCGAGCCCCGGCTGGGCAATGAGCAGTTCTTC. It is translated as CSARESEPRLGNEQFF.

There are a few counts of this clonotype. The V and J genes are TRBV27 and TRBJ2-7, with D perhaps TRBD1 or TRBD2 (7 bases each). This CDR3 contains 15 residues. The germline V gene has CDR1 MNHEY and CDR2 SMNVEV (reference sequence). V lost 2 bases to trimming and J lost 2 bases, with 13 bases between them. DNA for the CDR3: TGTGCCAGCAGTTTAGGGGCAGGGGGGGCCTACGAGCAGTACTTC. This codes for CASSLGAGGAYEQYF.

The chain recombines TRBV21-1 with TRBJ2-1; the DNA was not used to check the table's D call, TRBD2. TRBV21-1 corresponds to a pseudogene. CDR3 length: 20 residues. The CDR3 bases are TGTGCCAGCAGCAAAGATGGACTAGCGGGGGGCCAGGGCTCCTACAATGAGCAGTTCTTC. Amino acid sequence: CASSKDGLAGGQGSYNEQFF.

This chain uses TRBV5-1 with TRBJ2-6; 8 bases line up with TRBD1. Germline V gene lookup returns CDR1 SGHRS and CDR2 YFSETQ. V was pared by 0 bases and J by 0 bases, with 5 bases of the junction left unmatched. The length of the CDR3 is 18 residues. CDR3 residues: CASSLAGQGSSGANVLTF. CDR3 DNA sequence: TGCGCCAGCAGCTTGGCCGGACAGGGATCCTCTGGGGCCAACGTCCTGACTTTC.

The chain couples TRBV29-1 to TRBJ2-5; the D gene is possibly TRBD2 (5 bases). V was cut by 0 bases and J by 4 bases, with 9 bases left in between. The CDR3 contains 13 residues. Looked up from germline, CDR1 is SQVTM and CDR2 is ANQGSEA. CDR3 residues: CSVEDRGLETQYF. DNA of the CDR3: TGCAGCGTTGAAGATAGAGGGTTAGAGACCCAGTACTTC.

This clonotype showed up just a few times. The chain has TRBV18 and TRBJ2-7, with D tentatively TRBD1 (6 bases). Trimming took off 4 bases at V and 5 bases at J, with 12 bases between the two ends. From germline, CDR1 is KGHSH and CDR2 LQKENI. The CDR3 contains 13 residues. This CDR3 reads CASSLTQGHEQYF. Here the CDR3 DNA reads TGTGCCAGCTCACTCACACAGGGCCACGAGCAGTACTTC.

This clonotype was observed a handful of times. The chain combines TRBV20-1 with TRBJ2-4; TRBD2 aligns across 8 bases. Germline-derived CDR1 and CDR2 are DFQATT and SNEGSKA (reference sequence). This CDR3 has 13 residues. V trimming: 3 bases; J trimming: 6 bases; junction bases outside the gene matches: 4. The CDR3 DNA reads as TGCAGTGCTAGCGGGAGGGCCTTAAACATTCAGTACTTC. The encoded protein is CSASGRALNIQYF.

This clonotype came up a few times. The chain joins TRBV6-6 to TRBJ1-1, with D possibly being TRBD1 (6 bases). The CDR3 runs to 13 residues. The germline V and J ends were trimmed by 6 bases and 10 bases, with 18 bases remaining between them. Germline V gene lookup returns CDR1 MNHNY and CDR2 SVGAGI (reference sequence). The CDR3 sequence is CASSPRDTMGAFF. The CDR3 DNA reads TGTGCCAGCAGCCCACGGGACACAATGGGAGCTTTCTTT.

The chain employs TRBV5-1 and TRBJ1-2; the match to TRBD1 covers 7 bases. The CDR3 is 13 amino acids. V was pared by 4 bases and J by 6 bases, with 6 bases of the junction left unmatched. CDR1 and CDR2 (germline): SGHRS, YFSETQ. The CDR3 region is CASSMGQPNGYTF. CDR3 in DNA: TGCGCCAGCAGCATGGGACAGCCGAATGGCTACACCTTC. Using reference TRBV5-1 and TRBJ1-2 for the parts outside the CDR3, the full variable domain is KAGVTQTPRYLIKTRGQQVTLSCSPISGHRSVSWYQQTPGQGLQFLFEYFSETQRNKGNFPGRFSGRQFSNSRSEMNVSTLELGDSALYLCASSMGQPNGYTFGSGTRLTVV.

This clonotype was recorded a few times. The V and J genes are TRBV24-1 and TRBJ2-3, with no clear D. The CDR3 spans 14 residues. Trimming left V 0 bases short and J 1 base short, with 4 bases between. Germline V gives CDR1 KGHDR, CDR2 SFDVKD. The CDR3 is CATSDLLGTDTQYF. As DNA, the CDR3 is TGTGCCACCAGTGATTTGCTCGGCACAGATACGCAGTATTTT.

This clonotype was found a few times. The chain uses TRBV7-3 and TRBJ2-3; D possibly matches TRBD1 or TRBD2 (5 bases each). Germline lookup yields CDR1 SGHTA and CDR2 FQGTGA. The V and J ends lost 0 bases and 2 bases respectively, with 9 bases between them. The CDR3 loop spans 15 amino acids. CDR3 DNA: TGTGCCAGCAGCTTAACTCCGGGGCCCACAGATACGCAGTATTTT. The encoded protein is CASSLTPGPTDTQYF. The full variable domain, its missing parts supplied by reference TRBV7-3 and TRBJ2-3, is GAGVSQTPSNKVTEKGKYVELRCDPISGHTALYWYRQSLGQGPEFLIYFQGTGAADDSGLPNDRFFAVRPEGSVSTLKIQRTERGDSAVYLCASSLTPGPTDTQYFGPGTRLTVL.

This clonotype was recorded at least ten times. The chain couples TRBV14 to TRBJ1-2; 8 bases agree with TRBD1. CDR3 size: 13 residues. With V trimmed by 4 bases and J by 7 bases, 5 bases remained unmatched. Germline lookup yields CDR1 SGHDN and CDR2 FVKESK. CDR3 residues: CASSPQDRAGYTF. The CDR3 bases are TGTGCCAGCAGCCCGCAGGACAGGGCTGGCTACACCTTC.